This is a list of T cell receptor beta chains from one sample in a study of Tregs in tolerant kidney transplant recipients. TCRdb's copy holds only in-frame clones and misses some; the assay was immunoSEQ multiplex PCR. The sample consists of about 31,000 clones, 82% of them appearing once. No cognate antigen is known for these TCRs. Sequenced: Tregs from blood cultured with allogeneic cells. Receptors originate from a human donor in good health. CDR3s include the opening cysteine and the closing phenylalanine or tryptophan. A D gene is named only where the DNA matches it firmly. Some rows have no size entry. The others give once, few or many, or a class for an expanded clone.

>once|.|TRBJ2-1|TRBV7-9
TGTGCCAGCAGCTTACCTCCGGGACTCAAAATAGGGGAGCAGTTCTTC
CASSLPPGLKIGEQFF
>.|TRBD1|TRBJ1-1|TRBV5-4
TGTGCCAGCAGCTTGGTAGGCGAGGGGGCCTTAAGGGCTGAAGCTTTCTTT
CASSLVGEGALRAEAFF
>.|.|TRBJ2-1|TRBV4-3
TGCGCCAGCAGCCAAGACACGACTAGGCAGTTCTTC
CASSQDTTRQFF
>.|TRBD2|TRBJ2-5|TRBV11-3
TGTGCCAGCAGCCCCTTAGCGGGAGGTGGTGAGACCCAGTACTTC
CASSPLAGGGETQYF
>.|.|TRBJ2-3|TRBV27
TGTGCCAGCAGTTTTCACGGGGGAGGCCCATTTGGCGATACGCAGTATTTT
CASSFHGGGPFGDTQYF
>.|.|TRBJ1-1|TRBV10-3
TGTGCCATCAGTGGGTGGGGGAAGAACACTGAAGCTTTCTTT
CAISGWGKNTEAFF
>.|.|TRBJ2-1|TRBV6-6
TGTGTTACGAATGAGCAGTTCTTC
CVTNEQFF
>.|TRBD2|TRBJ2-5|TRBV23-1
TGCGCCAGCTCCCACCGGGCCTTGGGACTAGCGGGAGTGAAAGGAGAGACCCAGTACTTC
CASSHRALGLAGVKGETQYF
>.|TRBD1|TRBJ2-5|TRBV11-3
TGTGCCAGCAGCTTGACAGGGGGCGGAGAGACCCAGTACTTC
CASSLTGGGETQYF
>.|TRBD2|TRBJ2-5|TRBV7-2
TGTGCCAGCAGCCCGTACAGCGGGAGGGCCCCTGGCAACTTC
CASSPYSGRAPGNF
>.|.|TRBJ2-3|TRBV5-1
TGCGCCAGCAGCTTCGGCGGTAGCACAGATACGCAGTATTTT
CASSFGGSTDTQYF
>.|TRBD1|TRBJ1-1|TRBV7-9
TGTGCCAGCAGCTATTGGCAAGGACAGGGGATTGGTGAAGCTTTCTTT
CASSYWQGQGIGEAFF
>.|TRBD2|TRBJ2-7|TRBV6-6
TGTGCCAGCAGTTACCCCATCGGGGGGATTCCCTACGAGCAGTACTTC
CASSYPIGGIPYEQYF
>.|.|TRBJ1-2|TRBV11-2
TGTGCCAGCAGCTTAGATCGCCTGGACTACACCTTC
CASSLDRLDYTF
>.|.|TRBJ1-2|TRBV9
TGTACCAGCAGCGTGGCAACAGGGCTCAACTATGGCTACACCTTC
CTSSVATGLNYGYTF
>.|.|TRBJ1-2|TRBV6-1
TGTGCCAGCAGTGATAGCAGGATTAACTATGGCTACACCTTC
CASSDSRINYGYTF
>few|TRBD1|TRBJ1-4|TRBV5-1
TGCGCCAGCAGCTTGCGTTTCGTAAGGACAGGGACAAACGCAACTAATGAAAAACTGTTTTTT
CASSLRFVRTGTNATNEKLFF
>.|.|TRBJ2-4|TRBV6-6
TGTGCCAGCAGTTACTCAGGACTAAATCAAAACATTCAGTACTTC
CASSYSGLNQNIQYF
>.|.|TRBJ2-7|TRBV5-5
TGTGCCAGCAGCCTTTTACCCTACGAGCAGTACTTC
CASSLLPYEQYF
>.|TRBD2|TRBJ2-3|TRBV5-1
TGCGCCAGCAGCCAGACTAGCGGGACCCTGGCGAATACGCAGTATTTT
CASSQTSGTLANTQYF
>.|TRBD2|TRBJ2-2|TRBV18
TGTGCCAGCTCCTCGTGGACTAGCGGAGCGAACACCGGGGAGCTGTTTTTT
CASSSWTSGANTGELFF
>once|.|TRBJ2-7|TRBV5-1
TGCGCCAGCAGCTTGGCCGGTCGGGGAGGCTACGAGCAGTACTTC
CASSLAGRGGYEQYF
>.|TRBD1|TRBJ1-3|TRBV7-9
TGTGCCAGCAGCTCCAGACAGGGACTCTCTGGAAACACCATATATTTT
CASSSRQGLSGNTIYF
>once|.|TRBJ2-5|TRBV5-6
TGTGCCAGCAGCTACAGCTCCTCACTATTTCAAGAGACCCAGTACTTC
CASSYSSSLFQETQYF
>.|.|TRBJ1-2|TRBV7-6
TGTGCCAGCAGCTTAAACAGTGGGTATGGCTACACCTTC
CASSLNSGYGYTF
>few|.|TRBJ2-3|TRBV7-8
TGTGCCACGAAGGCCAGGTCAGATACGCAGTATTTT
CATKARSDTQYF
>.|.|TRBJ1-2|TRBV19
TGTGCCAGCCAGAGGGACTCTAACTATGGCTACACCTTC
CASQRDSNYGYTF
>once|TRBD1|TRBJ2-2|TRBV5-1
TGCGCCAGCAGCTGGACAGGGGGGGCCGGGGAGCTGTTTTTT
CASSWTGGAGELFF
>.|TRBD1|TRBJ1-1|TRBV9
TGTGCCAGCACTAGGACAGGGAGGAACACTGAAGCTTTCTTT
CASTRTGRNTEAFF
>.|.|TRBJ2-3|TRBV5-1
TGCGCCAGCAGCTCCGGGGACCCCGGGGTGGATACGCAGTATTTT
CASSSGDPGVDTQYF
>.|TRBD1|TRBJ2-3|TRBV6-5
TGTGCCAGCAGCCGACAGGGGGAAACAGATACGCAGTATTTT
CASSRQGETDTQYF
>.|.|TRBJ2-7|TRBV5-1
TGCGCCAGCAGCGTGAAGGGGACCCCTAACGAGCAGTACTTC
CASSVKGTPNEQYF
>.|.|TRBJ1-2|TRBV4-3
TGCGCCAGCAGCCAAGGTTATGGCTACACCTTC
CASSQGYGYTF
>.|.|TRBJ1-5|TRBV6-5
TGTGCCAGCAGCCTGGGTATTTCGAATCAGCCCCAGCATTTT
CASSLGISNQPQHF
>.|.|TRBJ2-3|TRBV7-2
TGTGCCAGCAGCTTCCGACGGAGCACAGATACGCAGTATTTT
CASSFRRSTDTQYF
>.|.|TRBJ2-2|TRBV7-7
TGTGCCAGCAGCTTAGGGTCGAACACCGGGGAGCTGTTTTTT
CASSLGSNTGELFF
>.|.|TRBJ1-6|TRBV7-2
TGTGCCAGCAGCTCGGGTTGGGACTCACCCCTCCACTTT
CASSSGWDSPLHF
>.|.|TRBJ1-4|TRBV15
TGTGCCACCAGCAGGAACCAGGGAACTAATGAAAAACTGTTTTTT
CATSRNQGTNEKLFF
>.|TRBD1|TRBJ1-2|TRBV7-2
TGTGCCAGCAGCTTAGGGACAGGGCACTATGGCTACACCTTC
CASSLGTGHYGYTF
>.|.|TRBJ2-7|TRBV7-2
TGTGCCAGCAGCTTAGAACCTAGTCGATACGAGCAGTACTTC
CASSLEPSRYEQYF
>once|.|TRBJ2-5|TRBV30
TGTGCCTGGAGTGGACAGGTAGAGACCCAGTACTTC
CAWSGQVETQYF
>once|.|TRBJ2-7|TRBV11-2
TGTGCCAGCAGCCCGATTGGGGTGACCTACGAGCAGTACTTC
CASSPIGVTYEQYF
>.|TRBD2|TRBJ2-3|TRBV30
TGTGCCTTGCGGAGGGCCGGGGGGGTTACGCAGTATTTT
CALRRAGGVTQYF
>.|TRBD2|TRBJ2-1|TRBV5-1
TGCGCCAGCAGCTTGACCGGGGGGGACTACAATGAGCAGTTCTTC
CASSLTGGDYNEQFF
>once|.|TRBJ2-7|TRBV7-2
TGTGCCAGCAGCCCCCAATTAGGGTGGCAGTACTTC
CASSPQLGWQYF
>once|.|TRBJ1-3|TRBV28
TGTGCCAGCAGGCTCGCTGGAAACACCATATATTTT
CASRLAGNTIYF
>few|.|TRBJ2-7|TRBV4-3
TGCGCCAGCAGCCAGCGGGCGGGATGGTCCTACGAGCAGTACTTC
CASSQRAGWSYEQYF
>.|.|TRBJ1-6|TRBV6-5
TGTGCCAGCAGTTACGCAGGCGGCTATAATTCACCCCTCCACTTT
CASSYAGGYNSPLHF
>.|.|TRBJ2-2|TRBV7-2
TGTGCCAGCCGGAGATTAGTTCCCGGGGAGCTGTTTTTT
CASRRLVPGELFF
>.|TRBD1|TRBJ1-1|TRBV5-8
TGTGCCAGCAGCTCCGCCGGAAGGACAGGGGGCACTGAAGCTTTCTTT
CASSSAGRTGGTEAFF
>.|TRBD1|TRBJ1-2|TRBV15
TGTGCCACCAGCAGCGGGGACAGGGGAAGCTATGGCTACACCTTC
CATSSGDRGSYGYTF
>.|.|TRBJ2-7|TRBV30
TGTGCCTGGAGTCCGGGACCCTTCTGGGAGCAGTACTTC
CAWSPGPFWEQYF
>few|.|TRBJ2-3|TRBV5-4
TGTGCCAGCAGCTCTTACAGGGACACAGATACGCAGTATTTT
CASSSYRDTDTQYF
>.|.|TRBJ2-5|TRBV5-1
TGCGCCAGCAGCCGGGACCCCCAGGGGACCCAGTACTTC
CASSRDPQGTQYF
>.|TRBD2|TRBJ2-7|TRBV29-1
TGCAGCGTTGAAGATCACCAATTAGCGGGAGTAAGGTACGAGCAGTACTTC
CSVEDHQLAGVRYEQYF
>.|.|TRBJ1-4|TRBV15
TGTGCCACCAGCAGTCCCGGGAGGGCGGGTGAAAAACTGTTTTTT
CATSSPGRAGEKLFF
>.|.|TRBJ1-1|TRBV2
TGTGCCAGCAGTGGAGCCAGGCGGGCTTTCTTT
CASSGARRAFF
>.|.|TRBJ1-5|TRBV7-2
TGTGCCAGCAGCTCTTCGGGACAGCCCCAGCATTTT
CASSSSGQPQHF
>.|TRBD1|TRBJ1-1|TRBV10-3
TGTGCCATCGGACAGGGGGCGCGCACTGAAGCTTTCTTT
CAIGQGARTEAFF